A selection of T cell receptor beta chains follows, all from one sample in a study of vaccination and CD4 T cells after COVID-19. No cognate antigen is known for these TCRs. TCRdb recomputed calls from the PCR reads with MiXCR, one row per CDR3 protein. The table lists about 16,000 distinct CDR3 sequences, 60% to 80% of them singletons. Sequencing used CD4+ T cells from blood, cultured in vitro. These receptors came from a human donor who had recovered from COVID-19. CDR3s include the opening cysteine and the closing phenylalanine or tryptophan. A D gene is named only where the DNA matches it firmly. The size field is filled for only some rows; it gives once, few, many or a size class.

clone size | D gene | J gene | V gene | CDR3 DNA | CDR3 protein
few | TRBD1 | TRBJ1-1 | TRBV29-1 | TGCAGCGTTTCCGGGACAGGGGTCTGGAACACTGAAGCTTTCTTT | CSVSGTGVWNTEAFF
few | TRBD2 | TRBJ2-1 | TRBV20-1 | TGCAGTGCTAGACTAGCGGGAACCTACAATGAGCAGTTCTTC | CSARLAGTYNEQFF
- | - | TRBJ2-7 | TRBV28 | TGTGCCAGCCAGTCGGGACGGGCCTACGAGCAGTACTTC | CASQSGRAYEQYF
- | - | TRBJ2-7 | TRBV5-6 | TGTGCCAGCAGCCGGTTCTACGAGCAGTACTTC | CASSRFYEQYF
- | TRBD1 | TRBJ1-5 | TRBV7-3 | TGTGCCAGCAGCTTAACAGGGGGACAGGGCGGCAATCAGCCCCAGCATTTT | CASSLTGGQGGNQPQHF
few | - | TRBJ1-5 | TRBV18 | TGTGCCAGCTCACCACCGGGCGGCAATCAGCCCCAGCATTTT | CASSPPGGNQPQHF
- | - | TRBJ1-4 | TRBV28 | TGTGCCAGCAGTCCCGGCACGGGAGGAGAAAAACTGTTTTTT | CASSPGTGGEKLFF
- | - | TRBJ2-1 | TRBV2 | TGTGCCAGCAGTGTTAGCACGGGCAATGAGCAGTTCTTC | CASSVSTGNEQFF
- | - | TRBJ2-7 | TRBV6-2/TRBV6-3 | TGTGCCAGCGGTTACGGGTTACCCTCCTACGAGCAGTACTTC | CASGYGLPSYEQYF
- | - | TRBJ1-2 | TRBV11-3 | TGTGCCAGCAGCTCTTTCGGACGTGCTAACTATGGCTACACCTTC | CASSSFGRANYGYTF
- | - | TRBJ1-1 | TRBV9 | TGTGCCAGCAGACCAACAGGGCCTAGTGAAGCTTTCTTT | CASRPTGPSEAFF